The 12 T cell receptor beta chains listed next were all sequenced from one sample in a study of T cells after posttransplantation cyclophosphamide. The data were produced by immunoSEQ multiplex PCR, yet TCRdb's version contains in-frame clones alone and is incomplete. This repertoire shows 3,500 to 4,000 clones, about 59% found once; its top ten account for approximately 25%. Sequenced sample: memory CD8+ T cells sorted from blood. Receptors originate from a man under 40 in good health and a related stem cell transplant donor.

The rearrangement joins TRBV2 to TRBJ2-1; D unclear. This CDR3 spans 11 amino acids. Germline V CDR1 and CDR2: SNHLY, FYNNEI. Deletions cut 5 bases from V and 5 bases from J, with 4 bases between. CDR3: CASSINNEQFF. The CDR3 DNA reads as TGTGCCAGCAGTATAAACAATGAGCAGTTCTTC.

The chain is built from TRBV5-6 and TRBJ1-4; D is perhaps TRBD1 (6 bases). Germline assignment: CDR1 SGHDT and CDR2 YYEEEE. The CDR3 has 14 amino acids. Trimming cost V 2 bases and J 8 bases, with 13 bases left between them. The CDR3 DNA reads as TGTGCCAGCAGCTTAGCTACAGGGTCCGAAAAACTGTTTTTT. Amino acid sequence: CASSLATGSEKLFF.

This sequence joins TRBV7-8 and TRBJ2-7; possible D gene TRBD2, 5 bases. Trimming took 6 bases from V and 6 from J, leaving 21 bases between them. Germline lookup yields CDR1 SGHVS and CDR2 FQNEAQ. The CDR3 totals 15 residues. The CDR3 nucleotides read TGTGCCAGCAGTCCTGACTACCCCCCCGAGGCCGAGCAGTACTTC. This gives the protein CASSPDYPPEAEQYF.

The V gene is TRBV6-4, the J gene TRBJ1-3, with a possible D match to TRBD1 (6 bases). V gave up 4 bases and J gave up 0 bases, with 22 bases separating them. The germline CDR1 and CDR2 sequences are MRHNA and SNTAGT. CDR3 length: 19 residues. The CDR3 DNA reads TGTGCCAGCAGTGGGGGAGACAAGTGGACAGCTCGCTCTGGAAACACCATATATTTT. Protein: CASSGGDKWTARSGNTIYF.

V usage is TRBV5-6 and J usage is TRBJ2-3, with 8 nucleotides matching TRBD1. V lost 3 bases and J lost 0; bases outside the gene matches: 6. This CDR3 region has 16 residues. Germline lookup yields CDR1 SGHDT and CDR2 YYEEEE. CDR3 loop: CASSSGTGVSTDTQYF. Here the CDR3 DNA reads TGTGCCAGCAGCTCCGGGACAGGAGTTAGCACAGATACGCAGTATTTT.

The chain uses TRBV23-1 and TRBJ2-2, with D possibly being TRBD2 (5 bases). TRBV23-1 is an ORF, with its function uncertain. Trimming left V 8 bases short and J 5 bases short, with 15 bases between. CDR3 length: 14 amino acids. The CDR3 loop is CASPRGLRTGELFF. As DNA, the CDR3 is TGCGCCAGCCCCCGCGGGTTGCGGACCGGGGAGCTGTTTTTT.

This chain connects TRBV9 to TRBJ2-3; a weak D match, TRBD1 (6 bases). Germline CDR1 is SGDLS and CDR2 is YYNGEE. This CDR3 comprises 13 residues. Trimming took 6 bases from V and 6 from J, leaving 14 bases between them. The CDR3 nucleotides read TGTGCCAGCAACCCGACAGGTCGGGATACGCAGTATTTT. Residues: CASNPTGRDTQYF.

This chain joins TRBV6-5 and TRBJ1-1; 7 bases map to TRBD1. The CDR3 runs to 14 residues. Germline V CDR1 and CDR2: MNHEY, SVGAGI. The J segment lost 1 base and the V segment lost 6 bases, leaving 5 bases of the junction unmatched. This chain's CDR3 is CASSYDRANTEAFF. In DNA form, the CDR3 reads TGTGCCAGCAGCTATGACAGGGCGAACACTGAAGCTTTCTTT.

This CDR3 reads CASSQGDTDNQPQHF. Written as DNA, the CDR3 is TGCGCCAGCAGCCAAGGGGACACCGACAATCAGCCCCAGCATTTT. The rearrangement uses TRBV4-1 and TRBJ1-5; D perhaps matches TRBD1 (6 bases). The germline V gene encodes CDR1 MGHRA and CDR2 YSYEKL. Trimming pared 1 base from V and 3 bases from J, leaving 10 bases between. The CDR3 runs to 15 residues.

The chain is built from TRBV4-2 and TRBJ2-7; 9 bases agree with TRBD2. Germline V lookup: CDR1 LGHNA, CDR2 YNFKEQ. J was trimmed by 0 bases and V by 5 bases; bases with no gene match: 5. The CDR3 extends over 15 amino acids. CDR3 nucleotides: TGTGCCAGCAGCGTGGAGCGGGGGGACTCCTACGAGCAGTACTTC. Its protein is CASSVERGDSYEQYF.

A remark on this clone: This sample includes further DNA sequences coding for the same CDR3. The rearrangement uses TRBV28 and TRBJ2-3; D possibly corresponds to TRBD2 (6 bases). The CDR3 has 14 amino acids. CDR1 is MDHEN, CDR2 SYDVKM, per germline. V was pared by 3 bases and J by 1 base, with 8 bases between. The CDR3, as DNA: TGTGCCAGCAGTTTCGTAGCGGGCACAGATACGCAGTATTTT. It encodes CASSFVAGTDTQYF.

The V gene is TRBV7-9, the J gene TRBJ2-7; the D gene is possibly TRBD2 (6 bases). V dropped 2 bases and J dropped 2 bases, with 19 bases sitting between them. This CDR3 is 17 amino acids long. CDR1 and CDR2 (germline): SEHNR, FQNEAQ (reference sequence). CDR3 bases: TGTGCCAGCAGCTTAATTGGGTCCGGGACTGCCCCCTACGAGCAGTACTTC. Its protein product is CASSLIGSGTAPYEQYF.